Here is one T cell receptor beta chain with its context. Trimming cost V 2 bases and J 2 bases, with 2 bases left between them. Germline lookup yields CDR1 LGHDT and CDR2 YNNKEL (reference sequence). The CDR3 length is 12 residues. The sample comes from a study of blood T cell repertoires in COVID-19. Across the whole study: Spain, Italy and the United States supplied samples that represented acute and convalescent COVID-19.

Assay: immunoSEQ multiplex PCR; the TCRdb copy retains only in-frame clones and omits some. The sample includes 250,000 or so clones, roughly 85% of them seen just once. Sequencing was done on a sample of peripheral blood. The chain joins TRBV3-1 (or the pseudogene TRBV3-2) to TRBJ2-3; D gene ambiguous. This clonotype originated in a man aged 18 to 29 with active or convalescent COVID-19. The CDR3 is CASSQHTDTQYF. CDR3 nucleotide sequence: TGTGCCAGCAGCCAACACACAGATACGCAGTATTTT.